What follows describes a single T cell receptor beta chain. Its antigen remains unidentified. It has no much larger one-base neighbor in the sample; base qualities were not kept. Between the V and J ends, shortened by 0 bases and 4 bases respectively, the junction contains 3 bases. Counted from cysteine to phenylalanine, this CDR3 has 12 amino acids. Only CDR3 DNA is held: 36 bases, read in frame from base 1. The germline V gene (reference sequence) yields LNHDA for CDR1 and SQIVND for CDR2. Libraries were prepared through the immunoSEQ multiplex PCR assay. For the multiplex PCR, a mixture combining 60 forward primers for TCR Vbeta segments and 13 reverse primers for TCR Jbeta segments was used. The CDR3 region of rearranged TCR beta genes was amplified from genomic DNA with a multiplex PCR assay. Amplified TCR beta libraries were sequenced as 87-base-pair reads on the Illumina HiSeq System. For the original study's pipeline: A later analysis counted approximately 74 million unique TCR beta chains across the 700 or so repertoires, and some 12 million of these chains were shared by at least two donors. To remove PCR and sequencing errors, raw reads were error-corrected and collapsed into unique sequences using a nearest-neighbor algorithm that merged closely related sequences. CDR3 sequences were aligned to IMGT reference sequences to assign V, D and J gene segments. Each retained sequence needed at least a six-nucleotide match to both a V gene segment and a J gene segment. Rearrangements were called productive when the CDR3 lacked stop codons and stayed in frame with V and J; all others were non-productive. Following IMGT convention, CDR3 was defined as the stretch from the second conserved V-encoded cysteine to the conserved J-encoded phenylalanine. The earlier analysis of approximately 590 of the donors excluded any sequence lacking an unambiguous match to a single V gene segment. An earlier analysis of a few hundred of the donors classified V segments as functional when productive rearrangements were above 56.7% and as segregating when the standard deviation between donors was above 5%. A statistical classification framework was developed to diagnose cytomegalovirus status using the catalog of TCR beta chain sequences. A later analysis assigned V and J genes by comparing TCR nucleotide sequences with IMGT/GENE-DB human TR gene sequences. Using the TCRdist pipeline, a later analysis assigned CDR3 sequences along with most-parsimonious VDJ recombination scenarios. A later analysis defined each TCR beta chain by its CDR3 amino acid sequence plus V-gene family, and excluded reads lacking a unique V-gene family. To address suspected cross-contamination and a sequencing artifact, a later analysis removed under 600 highly shared, low-generation-probability nucleotide sequences. In a later analysis, a clonal expansion index was calculated for each public chain from normalized within-repertoire ranks of inferred template counts. A later analysis computed generation probabilities with a VDJ recombination model fitted to out-of-frame rearrangements, and checked the results against IGoR. A later analysis scored TCR-TCR, TCR-HLA and TCR-CMV co-occurrence with hypergeometric tests, applying a repertoire-size bias correction to TCR pairs. False discovery rates were estimated in a later analysis by permuting HLA or CMV assignments 20 times. In a later analysis, co-occurring TCRs were grouped using DBSCAN, and TCRdist sequence similarity was added for clustering within HLA-allele-positive subsets. For co-occurrence clustering, repertoires with fewer than 30,000 or more than 120,000 public chains were excluded, along with a handful of repertoires with anomalous nucleotide sharing. Held by TCRdb, this immuneACCESS table contains in-frame sequences only and omits some clones. Under half of the omission traces to an unresolved V gene where checked; the cause of the rest is unknown. V, J and clone size were drawn from that table, and D and trimming were deduced from the DNA. The sample table contains 210,000 or so clones; only one count was recorded for around 76% of them. Of the sample, 0.6% to 0.7% falls within the top ten clones.

This record belongs to a study of cytomegalovirus exposure and HLA in healthy donors (dated by TCRdb to about 2017). Notes on the research overall: According to an earlier analysis of 550 to 750 of the donors, about 190 million T cells yielded some 120 million unique TCR beta sequences and more than 250 Gb of sequence data. All discovery cohort repertoires had been generated using a single sequencing platform. The study aimed to test whether cataloging public T cell receptors could reveal signatures of past pathogen exposure. To predict cytomegalovirus infection status, the study brought together high-throughput TCR immunosequencing, statistical association of individual TCRs with disease status, and machine learning. Among the roughly 400 genotyped donors, approximately 76% belonged to the genetic ancestry cluster associated with self-reported Caucasian donors. An early release that covered fewer than 750 HLA-typed donors contained approximately 300 gigabases of sequencing data and around 85 million unique TCR sequences. The study used immunosequencing to profile the T cell repertoires of about 670 subjects and linked those repertoires to cytomegalovirus serostatus. In an earlier analysis of 500 to 650 of the donors, high-throughput TCR beta sequencing was used to judge whether each TCR beta V gene segment behaved as functional or pseudogenic. Besides the first cohort of roughly 660 subjects, a separate validation cohort made up of 120 different subjects was used. Roughly five DR-DQ haplotypes were handled as single units for association and clustering, since linkage in the cohort was strong. On average, roughly 240,000 unique TCR beta nucleotide sequences were sequenced per donor among a few hundred genotyped donors of the cohort, with roughly 18% of those sequences being non-productive. A later analysis re-analyzed previously published TCR beta repertoires from hundreds of donors and added high-resolution HLA genotyping to study TCR occurrence patterns. Donor age, sex, ethnicity and CMV serostatus were collected together with the repertoire data. HLA typing covered class I and class II loci at four-digit resolution. In a later genetic analysis, genome-wide SNP genotypes for about three fifths of the 666 donors were used, and that subset was treated as a discovery cohort. The later analysis used no new phenotypic data to find candidate immune exposures, relying instead on TCR beta sequences and their occurrence across donors. The number of typed donors differed by locus: about 629-630 for A, B, C, DRB1 and DQB1; approximately 540 for DQA1; over 600 for DPA1; and around 490 for DPB1. Study-level results and caveats: A few of the identified cytomegalovirus-associated TCR beta chains were confirmed in vitro to be specific for cytomegalovirus antigens. A later genetic analysis reported fewer N-insertions in productive TCRs among donors in an Asian-associated ancestry cluster than the roughly 640-donor mean. A further reported finding was that TCR beta sequences accurately predicted the HLA-A and HLA-B alleles for most subjects in the first cohort. In the study, some 160 TCR beta chains were listed as associated with cytomegalovirus. A group of highly shared sequence variants was considered likely to be a technical artifact of the sequencing pipeline. In this cohort, only TCR beta chains were sequenced, and detectable features were limited by the absence of alpha or paired-chain data. CMV serostatus was the only immune exposure information available for the cohort. An association between a missense DCLRE1C variant and V-gene and J-gene trimming of TCR beta chains was found in a later genetic analysis and replicated in an independent cohort. In a later analysis, several top co-occurrence clusters were reported to appear linked to parvovirus B19, influenza, CMV and Epstein-Barr virus. According to the authors, the approach could potentially be generalized to other disease states and immunological phenotypes. Most TCR sequences were seen in very few donors, while some public TCRs were found in many individuals. When HLA alleles, especially DR and DQ, strongly co-occurred, TCR associations were difficult to assign to individual alleles. HLA typing was unavailable for some donors at each locus, so association tests used only the typed subset. In a later analysis, HLA-associated TCR beta chains were found to be more clonally expanded and to have lower generation probabilities than equally common non-associated chains. An earlier analysis of around 500 of the donors showed that most TCR beta V segments appeared in productive rearrangements either about 87% or about 30% of the time, which broadly matched IMGT annotations. According to a later analysis, most CMV-associated TCR beta chains appeared to be HLA-restricted, and the HLA associations seemed to be driven largely by CMV exposure. Correlated functional status among segregating V segments might be attributable to linkage disequilibrium, but an unknown experimental factor could not be ruled out. Because counts were too low, roughly 17 rarely observed V segments, including chromosome 9 orphons, were left out of the earlier analysis of a few hundred of the donors. According to a later analysis, TCR association rates differed among HLA loci, with DRB1 alleles showing the most associated TCRs and HLA-C alleles showing the fewest. Roughly uniform sequencing depth across donors was assumed in presence/absence analyses, although this assumption may not hold. Some IMGT-functional V segments, including TRBV6-2 and TRBV6-3, could not be told apart with the 87-base-pair reads, so those segments were excluded. In a later analysis, about 17,000 TCR beta sequences were associated with specific HLA alleles at a false discovery rate of 0.05. The classifier was reported to diagnose cytomegalovirus status with high specificity and sensitivity in both the original and validation cohorts.

The cohort consisted of 666 healthy bone marrow donors. Cohort members were all nominally healthy when sampled, although unrecorded immune exposures were likely present. The donor tested CMV seronegative and was one of the 352 seronegative cohort members. Each donor provided a peripheral blood sample, and peripheral blood mononuclear cells were used for TCR beta sequencing. The Qiagen DNeasy Blood Extraction Kit was used to extract genomic DNA from the blood cell samples. This receptor was identified in a young man in good health and CMV-seronegative. Sequencing was carried out using PBMCs. The chain uses TRBV19 and TRBJ2-5, with no confident D gene call. The nucleotide sequence reads TGTGCCAGTAGTATAGACGGAGAGACCCAGTACTTC. The encoded protein is CASSIDGETQYF.